A single sample is the source of the 24 T cell receptor beta chains below, sequenced in a study of blood T cell repertoires in COVID-19. Repertoires were generated with immunoSEQ multiplex PCR, while TCRdb's copy carries only in-frame clones and drops some. Here the sample spans fewer than 300,000 clones, 88% being singletons. The sequenced material came from peripheral blood. These receptors all stem from a man between 18 and 35 years old with active or convalescent COVID-19.

The J gene is TRBJ1-6, the V gene TRBV12-3 or TRBV12-4, with 7 bases fitting TRBD1. V lost 7 bases and J lost 9; bases outside the gene matches: 6. The CDR3 covers 13 residues. DNA of the CDR3: TGTGCCAGCAAAACAGGGGTGATTTCACCCCTCCACTTT. This translates into CASKTGVISPLHF.

In regard to this clone: The junction does not match germline at one end; this may be a read error. V usage is TRBV2 and J usage is TRBJ2-5, with D maybe TRBD2 (7 bases). The CDR3 is 17 amino acids. Germline V lookup: CDR1 SNHLY, CDR2 FYNNEI. This CDR3 reads CASRDPRGGEIQETQYF. CDR3 sequence (DNA): TGTGCCAGCCGTGATCCTCGAGGGGGGGAGATCCAAGAGACCCAGTACTTC.

CDR3 coding DNA: TGTGCCAGCAGCGTTGGCGGGGGGGCCCGTGGGGGCAATGAGCAGTTCTTC. Protein: CASSVGGGARGGNEQFF. The chain carries TRBV9 and TRBJ2-1; TRBD2 matches at 9 bases. The CDR3 spans 17 residues. The germline gives CDR1 SGDLS, CDR2 YYNGEE. V lost 2 bases, J lost 6 bases, and 12 bases stayed unmatched.

The V call is TRBV9, the J call TRBJ2-2; D gene unclear. The ends were cut back, 4 bases at V and 2 bases at J, with 12 bases in the middle. This CDR3 is built from 15 residues. Germline V lookup: CDR1 SGDLS, CDR2 YYNGEE. The CDR3 reads CASSPRVENTGELFF. CDR3 nucleotide sequence: TGTGCCAGCAGCCCACGGGTGGAAAACACCGGGGAGCTGTTTTTT.

The gene calls are TRBV10-3 and TRBJ2-7; 9 bases line up with TRBD1. Germline lookup yields CDR1 ENHRY and CDR2 SYGVKD. V lost 6 bases, J lost 4 bases, and 13 bases stayed unmatched. This CDR3 spans 16 amino acids. CDR3 protein: CAIRDTNRGLVYEQYF. The CDR3 DNA reads as TGTGCCATCAGAGATACGAACAGGGGGCTCGTATACGAGCAGTACTTC.

J is TRBJ1-4 and V is TRBV24-1, with 7 bases lining up with TRBD1. Per germline, CDR1 KGHDR and CDR2 SFDVKD. With V trimmed by 5 bases and J by 0 bases, 8 bases remained unmatched. The CDR3 loop spans 17 amino acids. For the CDR3, the DNA is TGTGCCACCAGTGTCATGGGGGGACAGCCAACTAATGAAAAACTGTTTTTT. Translated: CATSVMGGQPTNEKLFF.

V is TRBV6-1 and J is TRBJ2-2, with 8 bases lining up with TRBD1. V gave up 3 bases and J gave up 7 bases; unmatched junction bases: 7. This CDR3 has 15 amino acids. CDR1 is MNHNS and CDR2 is SASEGT in the germline V gene. The CDR3 here is CASSEQDRGGGELFF. The CDR3 DNA reads TGTGCCAGCAGTGAGCAAGACAGGGGTGGCGGGGAGCTGTTTTTT.

The chain combines TRBV7-8 with TRBJ1-1; D is unresolved. CDR1 is SGHVS and CDR2 is FQNEAQ in the germline V gene. V was trimmed by 5 bases and J by 5 bases, leaving 6 bases between them. The CDR3 loop spans 11 amino acids. The CDR3 DNA follows: TGTGCCAGCAGCCCTCAGACTGAAGCTTTCTTT. Amino acids: CASSPQTEAFF.

This clone was counted only a few times. The genes are TRBV25-1 and TRBJ2-2; possibly TRBD1 for D (6 bases). Trimming left V 1 base short and J 6 bases short, with 18 bases between. There are 17 residues in the CDR3. Germline CDR1 MGHDK, CDR2 SYGVNS. The CDR3 here is CASSESTGTYRPGELFF. CDR3 DNA: TGTGCCAGCAGTGAATCTACAGGGACATACAGGCCCGGGGAGCTGTTTTTT.

The chain has TRBV10-3 and TRBJ2-2, with a weak D call TRBD1 (6 bases). V lost 2 bases and J lost 5, with 12 bases in between. The CDR3 is 15 amino acids. CDR1 is ENHRY and CDR2 is SYGVKD in the germline V gene. CDR3 region: CAISELGQGTGELFF. DNA for the CDR3: TGTGCCATCAGTGAGCTGGGGCAGGGGACCGGGGAGCTGTTTTTT.

This clone was seen just once. This rearrangement joins TRBV27 to TRBJ1-2; D remains ambiguous. The CDR3 has 14 amino acids. Trimming cost V 5 bases and J 4 bases, with 14 bases left between them. CDR1 and CDR2 (germline): MNHEY, SMNVEV (reference sequence). Here the CDR3 DNA reads TGTGCCAGCAGTCCCGAAGCTGCTGGCTATGGCTACACCTTC. Encoded protein: CASSPEAAGYGYTF.

The genes are TRBV6-5 and TRBJ2-1; D ambiguous. CDR1 and CDR2 from the germline V gene are MNHEY and SVGAGI. The CDR3 is 13 amino acids. The V end was cut by 6 bases, the J end by 9 bases, with 15 bases between. In DNA form, the CDR3 reads TGTGCCAGCAGCCCACGACATGCCAGTGAGCAGTTCTTC. Translating it yields CASSPRHASEQFF.

The chain couples TRBV10-3 to TRBJ1-2; no firm D call. Deletions cut 0 bases from V and 1 base from J, with 12 bases between. The CDR3 is 16 residues long. Germline CDR1 ENHRY, CDR2 SYGVKD. DNA for the CDR3: TGTGCCATCAGTGAGTCGACTCGGCAACGTAACTATGGCTACACCTTC. Its translation is CAISESTRQRNYGYTF.

This clone occurred many times. The V and J genes are TRBV10-1 and TRBJ2-7, with D perhaps TRBD2 (5 bases). This CDR3 region has 13 residues. V lost 3 bases to trimming and J lost 6 bases, with 12 bases between them. Germline values: CDR1 WNHNN, CDR2 SYGVQD (reference sequence). This chain's CDR3 is CASSDGEVSEQYF. DNA of the CDR3: TGCGCCAGCAGTGACGGGGAAGTCAGCGAGCAGTACTTC.

This chain connects TRBV4-3 to TRBJ2-2; D gene unclear. The CDR3 is made up of 16 amino acids. CDR1 is LGHNA and CDR2 is YSLEER in the germline V gene. V lost 3 bases to trimming and J lost 4 bases, with 15 bases between them. CDR3 sequence (DNA): TGCGCCAGCAGCCAGGTCACGGCAGAGCGCACCGGGGAGCTGTTTTTT. It codes for CASSQVTAERTGELFF.

This clone has just one count. The chain has TRBV2 and TRBJ2-7; a weak D match, TRBD2 (5 bases). V lost 7 bases and J lost 0, with 13 bases in between. CDR3 length equals 14 residues. Germline assignment: CDR1 SNHLY and CDR2 FYNNEI. CDR3 DNA sequence: TGTGCCAGCACCGGGGAGTTGTACTCCTACGAGCAGTACTTC. This encodes CASTGELYSYEQYF. The full variable domain, completed using reference TRBV2 and TRBJ2-7, is EPEVTQTPSHQVTQMGQEVILRCVPISNHLYFYWYRQILGQKVEFLVSFYNNEISEKSEIFDDQFSVERPDGSNFTLKIRSTKLEDSAMYFCASTGELYSYEQYFGPGTRLTVT.

The chain carries TRBV27 and TRBJ1-5, with D tentatively TRBD1 (5 bases). Trimming removed 1 base at V and 0 bases at J, with 7 bases between. The CDR3 loop spans 15 amino acids. The germline V gene encodes CDR1 MNHEY and CDR2 SMNVEV (reference sequence). The CDR3 protein is CASSLYRYSNQPQHF. CDR3 nucleotide sequence: TGTGCCAGCAGTTTATACAGGTATAGCAATCAGCCCCAGCATTTT.

This chain joins TRBV7-2 and TRBJ2-7; 10 bases map to TRBD2. Germline assignment: CDR1 SGHTA and CDR2 FQGNSA. After removal of 3 bases from V and 0 bases from J, the junction contained 5 bases not matched to a gene. This CDR3 contains 16 residues. This CDR3 is CASSFLAGALSYEQYF. The CDR3, as DNA: TGTGCCAGCAGCTTCCTAGCGGGGGCCCTCTCCTACGAGCAGTACTTC.

V usage is TRBV9 and J usage is TRBJ2-2; D is possibly TRBD2 (5 bases). The CDR3 consists of 17 residues. V was shortened by 3 bases and J by 1 base, with 16 bases between the two germline ends. Germline CDR1 is SGDLS and CDR2 is YYNGEE. CDR3 residues: CASSARRPGVNTGELFF. In DNA, the CDR3 is TGTGCCAGCAGCGCCCGTCGACCCGGGGTGAACACCGGGGAGCTGTTTTTT.

This clone showed up just once. The gene calls are TRBV5-4 and TRBJ2-3, with 11 bases matching TRBD2. Germline V gene data show CDR1 as SGHNT and CDR2 as YYREEE (reference sequence). The V segment lost 4 bases and the J segment 0 bases; nucleotides outside the gene matches: 10. The CDR3 consists of 18 residues. CDR3 DNA sequence: TGTGCCAGCAGCATCCAGAAACTAGCGGGGGTTAGCACAGATACGCAGTATTTT. Amino acid sequence: CASSIQKLAGVSTDTQYF.

This chain joins TRBV27 and TRBJ1-1, with D possibly matching TRBD1 (6 bases). The germline gives CDR1 MNHEY, CDR2 SMNVEV (reference sequence). V was clipped by 6 bases and J by 6 bases, with 17 bases between them. This CDR3 spans 14 amino acids. The CDR3 DNA sequence: TGTGCCAGCAGGCCCAGGACAGAAAGCGCTGAAGCTTTCTTT. Translated: CASRPRTESAEAFF.

This chain joins TRBV7-9 and TRBJ1-1; TRBD1 aligns across 10 bases. The trim removed 5 bases at V and 3 bases at J, leaving 6 bases unmatched. CDR1 SEHNR and CDR2 FQNEAQ come from the germline V gene (reference sequence). The CDR3 is made up of 15 amino acids. CDR3 DNA sequence: TGTGCCAGCAGCCTTGGGACAGGGGTTTACACTGAAGCTTTCTTT. Translation: CASSLGTGVYTEAFF. Full variable domain (outside the CDR3, taken from reference TRBV7-9 and TRBJ1-1): DTGVSQNPRHKITKRGQNVTFRCDPISEHNRLYWYRQTLGQGPEFLTYFQNEAQLEKSRLLSDRFSAERPKGSFSTLEIQRTEQGDSAMYLCASSLGTGVYTEAFFGQGTRLTVV.

The chain joins TRBV5-6 to TRBJ1-3; 7 bases are shared with TRBD1. V was clipped by 4 bases and J by 0 bases; unmatched bases: 4. CDR3 length: 15 residues. In germline, CDR1 is SGHDT, CDR2 YYEEEE. CDR3 amino acids: CASSRTGLSGNTIYF. CDR3 bases: TGTGCCAGCAGCCGGACAGGCCTCTCTGGAAACACCATATATTTT.

The V and J genes are TRBV4-3 and TRBJ2-1; TRBD2 matches at 7 bases. Germline-derived CDR1 and CDR2 are LGHNA and YSLEER. The CDR3 is made up of 16 amino acids. V gave up 1 base and J gave up 4 bases; unmatched junction bases: 7. The CDR3 spells CASSQATGGIYNEQFF. Written as DNA, the CDR3 is TGCGCCAGCAGCCAAGCGACCGGGGGGATTTACAATGAGCAGTTCTTC.